These T cell receptor beta chains were read from a single sample in a study of T-cell reconstitution after alpha-beta-depleted transplantation in children. A single record per CDR3 protein comes from TCRdb applying MiXCR to the PCR reads. The table records about 70,000 distinct CDR3 sequences, roughly a tenth of them present only once. The input for sequencing was PBMCs, taken before TCRalphabeta/CD19-depleted stem cell transplant. All receptors derive from a boy between 10 and 17 years old with acute myeloid leukemia, due to receive a stem cell transplant. CDR3s include the opening cysteine and the closing phenylalanine or tryptophan. A D gene is named only where the DNA matches it firmly. Not every row has a clone size; where given, it reads once, few, many or a size class.

clone_size: many; d_call: NA; j_call: TRBJ1-4; v_call: TRBV20-1; cdr3_nt: TGCAGTGCTAGGGGCCGACGTAATGAAAAACTGTTTTTT; cdr3_aa: CSARGRRNEKLFF
clone_size: few; d_call: NA; j_call: TRBJ2-2; v_call: TRBV29-1; cdr3_nt: TGCAGCGTCTCCGGGCTGAACACCGGGGAGCTGTTTTTT; cdr3_aa: CSVSGLNTGELFF
clone_size: many; d_call: TRBD2; j_call: TRBJ2-1; v_call: TRBV29-1; cdr3_nt: TGCAGCGTTGAAGATACGGGACTAGCGGGTGAAAAGAGCTCCTACAATGAGCAGTTCTTC; cdr3_aa: CSVEDTGLAGEKSSYNEQFF
clone_size: many; d_call: NA; j_call: TRBJ2-6; v_call: TRBV20-1; cdr3_nt: TGCAGTGCTACCCGGACCTCTGGGGCCAACGTCCTGACTTTC; cdr3_aa: CSATRTSGANVLTF
clone_size: many; d_call: TRBD2; j_call: TRBJ2-1; v_call: TRBV9; cdr3_nt: TGTGCCAGCAGCTTGCGACTAGCGGGGATGAATGAGCAGTTCTTC; cdr3_aa: CASSLRLAGMNEQFF
clone_size: NA; d_call: TRBD2; j_call: TRBJ2-5; v_call: TRBV12-3/TRBV12-4; cdr3_nt: TGTGCCAGCAGCCTAACCCTCGCACTAGCGGCACAAGAGACCCAGTACTTC; cdr3_aa: CASSLTLALAAQETQYF
clone_size: many; d_call: TRBD2; j_call: TRBJ2-2; v_call: TRBV2; cdr3_nt: TGTGCCAGCACTTTCGCTAGCGGGAGATCCGGGGAGCTGTTTTTT; cdr3_aa: CASTFASGRSGELFF
clone_size: NA; d_call: TRBD1; j_call: TRBJ2-3; v_call: TRBV29-1; cdr3_nt: TGCAGCGAGACGGACAGGGTTGGAGGTACGCAGTATTTT; cdr3_aa: CSETDRVGGTQYF
clone_size: many; d_call: NA; j_call: TRBJ2-3; v_call: TRBV10-1; cdr3_nt: TGCGCCAGCAGACAGGGAGGAGATACGCAGTATTTT; cdr3_aa: CASRQGGDTQYF
clone_size: NA; d_call: TRBD1; j_call: TRBJ2-2; v_call: TRBV12-3/TRBV12-4; cdr3_nt: TGTGCCAGCAGTCCTCCGGGACAGGCCCAGCGGAGCGGGGAGCTGTTTTTT; cdr3_aa: CASSPPGQAQRSGELFF
clone_size: NA; d_call: NA; j_call: TRBJ2-1; v_call: TRBV11-2; cdr3_nt: TGTGCCAGCAGCTTAGTGCGCGGGCGATCCTACAATGAGCAGTTCTTC; cdr3_aa: CASSLVRGRSYNEQFF
clone_size: many; d_call: NA; j_call: TRBJ2-2; v_call: TRBV12-3/TRBV12-4; cdr3_nt: TGTGCCAGTGGTTGGGACACCGGGGAGCTGTTTTTT; cdr3_aa: CASGWDTGELFF
clone_size: few; d_call: TRBD1; j_call: TRBJ2-2; v_call: TRBV29-1; cdr3_nt: TGCAGCGTTGAAGATCGGGGACAGGGGTTCGGGGAGCTGTTTTTT; cdr3_aa: CSVEDRGQGFGELFF
clone_size: many; d_call: NA; j_call: TRBJ2-6; v_call: TRBV6-2/TRBV6-3; cdr3_nt: TGTGCCAGCAGTTACGTGACAGGTCCGTCTGGGGCCAACGTCCTGACTTTC; cdr3_aa: CASSYVTGPSGANVLTF
clone_size: many; d_call: TRBD1; j_call: TRBJ1-2; v_call: TRBV25-1; cdr3_nt: TGTGCCAGCAGTGAATCCTTCCGGGACAGATACTTCGATGGCTACACCTTC; cdr3_aa: CASSESFRDRYFDGYTF
clone_size: few; d_call: TRBD2; j_call: TRBJ2-7; v_call: TRBV6-2/TRBV6-3; cdr3_nt: TGTGCCAGCAGTTACAGTGGTAGCGGGAGGGCGGATTACGAGCAGTACTTC; cdr3_aa: CASSYSGSGRADYEQYF
clone_size: many; d_call: TRBD2; j_call: TRBJ2-7; v_call: TRBV20-1; cdr3_nt: TGCAGTGCTAGCGGAGCGGGAGCATTTCGGCAGTACTTC; cdr3_aa: CSASGAGAFRQYF
clone_size: many; d_call: TRBD1; j_call: TRBJ1-1; v_call: TRBV18; cdr3_nt: TGTGCCAGCTCACCGTGGACAGGCATGAACACTGAAGCTTTCTTT; cdr3_aa: CASSPWTGMNTEAFF
clone_size: few; d_call: NA; j_call: TRBJ2-1; v_call: TRBV5-4; cdr3_nt: TGTGCCAGCAGCTTGGAGGGACTACGGGACATCAGGGAGCAGTTCTTC; cdr3_aa: CASSLEGLRDIREQFF
clone_size: many; d_call: TRBD2; j_call: TRBJ2-1; v_call: TRBV6-1; cdr3_nt: TGTGCCAGCAGGGACGGGACTAGCGGTTTGATCGAGCAGTTCTTC; cdr3_aa: CASRDGTSGLIEQFF
clone_size: many; d_call: TRBD2; j_call: TRBJ2-3; v_call: TRBV4-2; cdr3_nt: TGTGCCAGCAGCCGTGGACTAGCGGGAGGGCCGGGCACAGATACGCAGTATTTT; cdr3_aa: CASSRGLAGGPGTDTQYF
clone_size: NA; d_call: NA; j_call: TRBJ2-2; v_call: TRBV7-9; cdr3_nt: TGTGCCAGCAGCTTAGACAATGCGAACACCGGGGAGCTGTTTTTT; cdr3_aa: CASSLDNANTGELFF
clone_size: few; d_call: TRBD2; j_call: TRBJ2-3; v_call: TRBV6-2/TRBV6-3; cdr3_nt: TGTGCCAGCAGCGGGGGACTAGAGGGTACGCAGTATTTT; cdr3_aa: CASSGGLEGTQYF
clone_size: many; d_call: NA; j_call: TRBJ2-7; v_call: TRBV30; cdr3_nt: TGTGCCTGGAGTTTTCCAGCGGGTCGGAGGGTGGAGCAGTACTTC; cdr3_aa: CAWSFPAGRRVEQYF
clone_size: NA; d_call: NA; j_call: TRBJ1-2; v_call: TRBV4-1; cdr3_nt: TGCGCCAGCAGCCAAGTCACGCGAGATGGCTACACCTTC; cdr3_aa: CASSQVTRDGYTF
clone_size: many; d_call: NA; j_call: TRBJ2-1; v_call: TRBV5-1; cdr3_nt: TGCGCCAGCAGCTTCGCCTCGAGCTCCTACAATGAGCAGTTCTTC; cdr3_aa: CASSFASSSYNEQFF
clone_size: many; d_call: TRBD1; j_call: TRBJ2-7; v_call: TRBV27; cdr3_nt: TGTGCCAGCATCCGTACTCTGACAGGGTCGGGCGAGCAGTACTTC; cdr3_aa: CASIRTLTGSGEQYF
clone_size: many; d_call: NA; j_call: TRBJ1-1; v_call: TRBV7-6; cdr3_nt: TGTGCCAGCACCAAGGACCCCAGGCGGACTGAAGCTTTCTTT; cdr3_aa: CASTKDPRRTEAFF
clone_size: medium-sized; d_call: NA; j_call: TRBJ2-1; v_call: TRBV27; cdr3_nt: TGTGCCAGCAGTTTATGGGGGGGCTGGAATGAGCAGTTCTTC; cdr3_aa: CASSLWGGWNEQFF
clone_size: few; d_call: NA; j_call: TRBJ1-5; v_call: TRBV27; cdr3_nt: TGTGCCAGCAGTTTAGGAGGTAGCAATCAGCTCCAGCATTTT; cdr3_aa: CASSLGGSNQLQHF
clone_size: many; d_call: NA; j_call: TRBJ1-1; v_call: TRBV12-3/TRBV12-4; cdr3_nt: TGTGCCAGCAGTTTAGCACGACAAGGGAGGGGTCCAGCTTTCTTT; cdr3_aa: CASSLARQGRGPAFF
clone_size: many; d_call: NA; j_call: TRBJ1-6; v_call: TRBV5-1; cdr3_nt: TGCGCCAGCAGCTTGGCCAAGGAGGGTTCACCCCTCCACTTT; cdr3_aa: CASSLAKEGSPLHF
clone_size: many; d_call: NA; j_call: TRBJ1-1; v_call: TRBV11-2; cdr3_nt: TGTGCCAGCAGCTATGGGGCCCAAGCTTTCTTT; cdr3_aa: CASSYGAQAFF
clone_size: many; d_call: NA; j_call: TRBJ2-4; v_call: TRBV24-1; cdr3_nt: TGTGCCACCAGTGATTCTGAAAACAGGGGAGGGAACATTCAGTACTTC; cdr3_aa: CATSDSENRGGNIQYF
clone_size: many; d_call: NA; j_call: TRBJ2-3; v_call: TRBV20-1; cdr3_nt: TGCAGTGCTCCACCGGGCCTCATGGAAGATACGCAGTATTTT; cdr3_aa: CSAPPGLMEDTQYF
clone_size: many; d_call: TRBD2; j_call: TRBJ2-2; v_call: TRBV11-2; cdr3_nt: TGTGCCAGCAGCGGACTAGCGGCCTTCACCGGGGAGCTGTTTTTT; cdr3_aa: CASSGLAAFTGELFF
clone_size: many; d_call: NA; j_call: TRBJ2-2; v_call: TRBV29-1; cdr3_nt: TGCAGCGTTGTGGTCAATACCGGGGAGCTGTTTTTT; cdr3_aa: CSVVVNTGELFF
clone_size: many; d_call: NA; j_call: TRBJ1-2; v_call: TRBV28; cdr3_nt: TGTGCCAGCAGTTTCGGTCGGGGGGCCTATGGCTACACCTTC; cdr3_aa: CASSFGRGAYGYTF
clone_size: NA; d_call: NA; j_call: TRBJ2-7; v_call: TRBV3-1; cdr3_nt: TGTGCCAGCAGCCTCGAATGGGGGGCGTACGAGCAGTACTTC; cdr3_aa: CASSLEWGAYEQYF
clone_size: many; d_call: NA; j_call: TRBJ2-5; v_call: TRBV5-5; cdr3_nt: TGTGCCAGCAGCTTGGGAGGACCCGTCCAAGAGACCCAGTACTTC; cdr3_aa: CASSLGGPVQETQYF
clone_size: few; d_call: TRBD2; j_call: TRBJ2-7; v_call: TRBV9; cdr3_nt: TGTGCCAGCAGCGCGGGAGGGATCTCCTACGAGCAGTACTTC; cdr3_aa: CASSAGGISYEQYF
clone_size: large; d_call: TRBD1; j_call: TRBJ1-2; v_call: TRBV12-3/TRBV12-4; cdr3_nt: TGTGCCAGCAGTTCGGGACAGCTTGCTCACTATGGCTACACCTTC; cdr3_aa: CASSSGQLAHYGYTF
clone_size: few; d_call: TRBD2; j_call: TRBJ2-2; v_call: TRBV19; cdr3_nt: TGTGCCAGTAGTATTTTCCGCGGGAGGGCCGGGGAGCTGTTTTTT; cdr3_aa: CASSIFRGRAGELFF
clone_size: many; d_call: NA; j_call: TRBJ2-7; v_call: TRBV5-5; cdr3_nt: TGTGCCAGCAGCTTTTTCGGCGGTTGGGAGCAGTACTTC; cdr3_aa: CASSFFGGWEQYF
clone_size: many; d_call: NA; j_call: TRBJ1-6; v_call: TRBV28; cdr3_nt: TGTGCCAGCAGTTTATTCAGAATAAATTCACCCCTCCACTTT; cdr3_aa: CASSLFRINSPLHF
clone_size: NA; d_call: NA; j_call: TRBJ2-1; v_call: TRBV4-1; cdr3_nt: TGCGCCAGCAGCCCCCCCCCCGAGTACAATGAGCAGTTCTTC; cdr3_aa: CASSPPPEYNEQFF
clone_size: many; d_call: NA; j_call: TRBJ2-1; v_call: TRBV5-1; cdr3_nt: TGCGCCAGCAGCTCCGGGACGCAAGTCTACAATGAGCAGTTCTTC; cdr3_aa: CASSSGTQVYNEQFF
clone_size: many; d_call: TRBD2; j_call: TRBJ2-1; v_call: TRBV4-3; cdr3_nt: TGCGCCAGCAGCCAAATGACTAGCGGACCTAATGAGCAGTTCTTC; cdr3_aa: CASSQMTSGPNEQFF
clone_size: NA; d_call: NA; j_call: TRBJ2-6; v_call: TRBV7-9; cdr3_nt: TGTGCCAGCAGCTTATCGGGTCCCGCTGGGGCCAACGTCCTGACTTTC; cdr3_aa: CASSLSGPAGANVLTF
clone_size: NA; d_call: NA; j_call: TRBJ2-7; v_call: TRBV7-2; cdr3_nt: TGTGCCAGCACCCCGGGGGCCGCACATTGGGGCGAGCAGTACTTC; cdr3_aa: CASTPGAAHWGEQYF
clone_size: NA; d_call: NA; j_call: TRBJ2-3; v_call: TRBV24-1; cdr3_nt: TGTGCCACCAGTGATTTTGACACAAGCACAGATACGCAGTATTTT; cdr3_aa: CATSDFDTSTDTQYF
clone_size: many; d_call: TRBD1; j_call: TRBJ2-7; v_call: TRBV2; cdr3_nt: TGTGCCAGCAGTGAATACAGGGGTTACGAGCAGTACTTC; cdr3_aa: CASSEYRGYEQYF
clone_size: many; d_call: TRBD2; j_call: TRBJ2-3; v_call: TRBV11-2; cdr3_nt: TGTGCCAGCAGCTTAGGGGCTAGCGGGGGCGATACAGATACGCAGTATTTT; cdr3_aa: CASSLGASGGDTDTQYF